One sample yielded the 17 T cell receptor beta chains listed below, sequenced in a study of T cell responses to AZD1222 COVID-19 vaccine. Sequencing was performed with immunoSEQ multiplex PCR; in TCRdb, only in-frame clones are kept and a portion is missing. The sample gives approximately 150,000 clones, approximately 86% of which show up once; about 5% is in the top ten. The sequencing here drew on peripheral blood, taken 28 days after the second dose of the MenACWY control vaccine. The receptor set was obtained from an adult who received the MenACWY meningococcal vaccine as a control.

This clone was found a few times. J is TRBJ1-4 and V is TRBV30; no clear D gene. CDR3 length: 13 residues. The V end was cut by 5 bases, the J end by 0 bases, with 7 bases between. CDR1 GTSNPN and CDR2 SVGIG come from the germline V gene (reference sequence). CDR3 coding DNA: TGTGCCTGGTTTCGTCCAACTAATGAAAAACTGTTTTTT. Translated: CAWFRPTNEKLFF.

This clone was seen a handful of times. J is TRBJ2-1 and V is TRBV4-1, with D maybe TRBD1 (5 bases). V was clipped by 0 bases and J by 3 bases, with 9 bases between them. This CDR3 is built from 15 residues. In germline, CDR1 is MGHRA, CDR2 YSYEKL. The CDR3 nucleotides read TGCGCCAGCAGCCAAGATCTAGGGGTCTACAATGAGCAGTTCTTC. Translating gives CASSQDLGVYNEQFF.

The chain employs TRBV12-3 or TRBV12-4 and TRBJ1-1; maybe TRBD1 (6 bases). V was shortened by 0 bases and J by 5 bases, with 7 bases between the two germline ends. CDR3 length: 13 amino acids. CDR3 sequence (DNA): TGTGCCAGCAGTTTAGCAAGGGGGACTGAAGCTTTCTTT. Translating gives CASSLARGTEAFF.

This clone was observed a single time. The V gene is TRBV2, the J gene TRBJ1-4, with D unresolved. Germline lookup yields CDR1 SNHLY and CDR2 FYNNEI. The V and J ends lost 9 bases and 7 bases respectively, with 9 bases between them. This CDR3 region has 11 residues. DNA of the CDR3: TGTGCCAGTCAGGATGTTGAAAAACTGTTTTTT. It is translated as CASQDVEKLFF.

V gene TRBV7-2 combines with J gene TRBJ1-4; D uncertain. There are 15 residues in the CDR3. Germline loops: CDR1 SGHTA, CDR2 FQGNSA. V was clipped by 4 bases and J by 2 bases, with 11 bases between them. The chain's CDR3 is CASSSDISTNEKLFF. The CDR3 coding sequence is TGTGCCAGCAGCTCCGACATCTCCACTAATGAAAAACTGTTTTTT.

This clone is a singleton in its sample. The rearrangement joins TRBV11-3 to TRBJ2-1; 9 nucleotides align to TRBD2. Looked up from germline, CDR1 is SGHNT and CDR2 is YENEEA. J lost 8 bases, V lost 5 bases, and 10 bases had no gene match. This CDR3 contains 15 residues. CDR3 nucleotides: TGTGCCAGCAGCCCTATACCGGGACTAGCCCATGAGCAGTTCTTC. Translated, it gives CASSPIPGLAHEQFF. Supplemented by reference TRBV11-3 and TRBJ2-1, the full variable domain reads EAGVVQSPRYKIIEKKQPVAFWCNPISGHNTLYWYLQNLGQGPELLIRYENEEAVDDSQLPKDRFSAERLKGVDSTLKIQPAELGDSAVYLCASSPIPGLAHEQFFGPGTRLTVL.

The chain joins TRBV6-2 or TRBV6-3 to TRBJ2-3, with D uncertain. The V gene lost 5 bases and the J gene lost 7 bases, with 13 bases spanning the gap. The CDR3 has 13 amino acids. Germline values: CDR1 MNHEY, CDR2 SVGEGT. The CDR3 DNA is TGTGCCAGCAGTCCCCTCGGCGGAAATACGCAGTATTTT. Protein: CASSPLGGNTQYF.

V and J are TRBV11-3 and TRBJ1-1, with D possibly being TRBD1 (6 bases). V was cut by 4 bases and J by 1 base, with 13 bases left in between. Germline assignment: CDR1 SGHNT and CDR2 YENEEA. The CDR3 totals 15 residues. The CDR3 DNA sequence: TGTGCCAGCAGCTATTACAGGGTCGGGAACACTGAAGCTTTCTTT. Translated: CASSYYRVGNTEAFF.

Worth noting for this clone: Other DNA sequences in this specimen translate into the identical CDR3. The rearrangement links TRBV18 to TRBJ1-2, with TRBD1 as a possible D gene (6 bases). This CDR3 has 13 amino acids. The germline V gene encodes CDR1 KGHSH and CDR2 LQKENI. Trimming pared 3 bases from V and 1 base from J, leaving 6 bases between. The CDR3 reads CASSPDSNYGYTF. The CDR3, as DNA: TGTGCCAGCTCACCGGACAGTAACTATGGCTACACCTTC.

The chain joins TRBV7-2 to TRBJ1-3; D remains unclear. Deletions cut 4 bases from V and 4 bases from J, with 14 bases between. This CDR3 has 15 residues. The germline V gene has CDR1 SGHTA and CDR2 FQGNSA. CDR3 protein: CASSWLQSTGNTIYF. The CDR3 coding sequence is TGTGCCAGCAGCTGGTTACAATCCACAGGAAACACCATATATTTT.

The chain links TRBV24-1 to TRBJ2-1; 8 positions match TRBD2. The J segment lost 5 bases and the V segment lost 6 bases, leaving 5 bases of the junction unmatched. Germline V gives CDR1 KGHDR, CDR2 SFDVKD. This CDR3 has 14 residues. The CDR3 loop is CATSRGGRDNEQFF. In DNA form, the CDR3 reads TGTGCCACCAGTCGGGGGGGCCGAGACAATGAGCAGTTCTTC.

V gene TRBV28 combines with J gene TRBJ2-1, with unresolved D. Deletions cut 6 bases from V and 3 bases from J, with 15 bases between. The germline V gene encodes CDR1 MDHEN and CDR2 SYDVKM. The CDR3 sequence is 15 residues long. The CDR3 DNA is TGTGCCAGCAGGTCCACAGTTTTCCTCTACAATGAGCAGTTCTTC. Translating it yields CASRSTVFLYNEQFF.

The rearrangement uses TRBV5-1 and TRBJ1-1; D unclear. CDR1 is SGHRS and CDR2 is YFSETQ in the germline V gene. V lost 3 bases, J lost 1 base, and 13 bases lay in between. The CDR3 is made up of 15 amino acids. The DNA of the CDR3 is TGCGCCAGCAGCTCCGGAGGGCGGAAGAACACTGAAGCTTTCTTT. Its protein product is CASSSGGRKNTEAFF.

This chain connects TRBV6-2 or TRBV6-3 to TRBJ2-3; TRBD1 matches at 10 bases. Germline lookup yields CDR1 MNHEY and CDR2 SVGEGT. This CDR3 has 17 amino acids. V lost 5 bases and J lost 6; bases outside the gene matches: 14. CDR3 coding DNA: TGTGCCAGCAGTGCTTCGGACAGGGGGTATTCTTTGGATACGCAGTATTTT. Its protein product is CASSASDRGYSLDTQYF.

The J gene is TRBJ2-3, the V gene TRBV7-3, with D maybe TRBD1 (6 bases). V was cut by 6 bases and J by 4 bases, with 14 bases left in between. Germline lookup yields CDR1 SGHTA and CDR2 FQGTGA. This CDR3 region has 14 residues. The CDR3 sequence: CASSFSGVADTQYF. The CDR3 coding sequence is TGTGCCAGCAGTTTCTCAGGGGTAGCAGATACGCAGTATTTT.

The J gene is TRBJ2-7, the V gene TRBV15; possible D gene TRBD2, 6 bases. The CDR3 covers 15 residues. V was clipped by 0 bases and J by 4 bases, with 13 bases between them. Germline V gene data show CDR1 as LNHNV and CDR2 as YYDKDF (reference sequence). This chain's CDR3 is CATSRDSGFGYEQYF. The DNA of the CDR3 is TGTGCCACCAGCAGAGATAGCGGCTTCGGGTACGAGCAGTACTTC.

This chain uses TRBV29-1 with TRBJ1-3; D is possibly TRBD1 (6 bases). The CDR3 length is 14 residues. Deletions cut 5 bases from V and 4 bases from J, with 15 bases between. Germline lookup yields CDR1 SQVTM and CDR2 ANQGSEA. The CDR3 protein is CSVRTGGPGNTIYF. In DNA form, the CDR3 reads TGCAGCGTTCGTACCGGGGGCCCCGGAAACACCATATATTTT.